The entry that follows covers one T cell receptor beta chain sequence. Its antigen is not known. This entry comes from a study of T cell responses to AZD1222 COVID-19 vaccine. Assay used: immunoSEQ multiplex PCR; TCRdb lists only in-frame clones, some missing. The sample gives about 160,000 clones, more than 75% of which show up once; around 4.4% is in the top ten. Study-wide results and caveats: Reports say nearly half of spike-specific TCRs go after unmutated variant regions. Just a handful of people given AZD1222 tested seropositive at baseline. The breadth and depth of Spike-specific TCRs increased once two AZD1222 doses had been given. The donor cohort was predominantly white British with a female majority, and clonal diversity may have been underestimated.

Specimen: peripheral blood, collected 28 days after the second AZD1222 dose. The sequence was obtained from an adult who received the AZD1222 COVID-19 vaccine.

The DNA for the CDR3 is TGTGCCTGGAGTGAGGGCATAGATGAAAAACTGTTTTTT. Translating gives CAWSEGIDEKLFF. J is TRBJ1-4 and V is TRBV30, with no clear D. In germline, CDR1 is GTSNPN, CDR2 SVGIG (reference sequence). The CDR3 has 13 amino acids. Trimming pared 1 base from V and 6 bases from J, leaving 9 bases between.